Listed below are T cell receptor beta chains from one sample, sequenced in a study of T cells in localized non-small cell lung cancer. Produced via immunoSEQ multiplex PCR; TCRdb's table is partial and in-frame only. The repertoire holds about 20,000 clones, around 86% seen once, with more than 9% in the top ten. Sequencing used PBMCs, obtained before any cancer treatment. The receptor set was obtained from a man aged 35-69 years with stage II squamous cell lung carcinoma. CDR3s include the opening cysteine and the closing phenylalanine or tryptophan. Fields, in order: V gene, clone size, D gene, J gene, CDR3 DNA, CDR3 protein. A D gene is named only where the DNA matches it firmly. Clone size is shown for a subset of rows, as once, few, many or a class of expanded clone.

TRBV19	.	.	TRBJ1-5	TGTGCCAGTAGACAGGCGGGGAGCAATCAGCCCCAGCATTTT	CASRQAGSNQPQHF
TRBV7-3	.	.	TRBJ2-2	TGTGCCAGCAGCTTAACTTTGGGGACTTGGAACACCGGGGAGCTGTTTTTT	CASSLTLGTWNTGELFF
TRBV7-9	.	.	TRBJ2-1	TGTGCCAGCAGCTTAGGAGGACTCAACAATGAGCAGTTCTTC	CASSLGGLNNEQFF
TRBV6-6	.	.	TRBJ2-2	TGTGCCAGCAGTTACTTAGGGGGGACGAACACCGGGGAGCTGTTTTTT	CASSYLGGTNTGELFF
TRBV5-1	.	.	TRBJ2-2	TGCGCCAGCAGCCCGAGGCGCAGGCTCAAGACGAACACCGGGGAGCTGTTTTTT	CASSPRRRLKTNTGELFF
TRBV27	.	TRBD1	TRBJ2-2	TGTGCCAGCAGTGTGACAGGGAAAGGTGGCACCGGGGAGCTGTTTTTT	CASSVTGKGGTGELFF
TRBV29-1	.	.	TRBJ2-1	TGCAGCGCTGGGTTGGAGCAGTTCTTC	CSAGLEQFF
TRBV28	.	TRBD1	TRBJ2-7	TGTGCCAGCAGTGACAGGGGGCTCTACGAGCAGTACTTC	CASSDRGLYEQYF
TRBV7-8	.	TRBD1	TRBJ1-1	TGTGCCAGCAGCTTGATACAGGGGGCGAGCGATGAAGCTTTCTTT	CASSLIQGASDEAFF
TRBV19	.	.	TRBJ1-2	TGTGCCAGCCTTCTCACAGGGAACAACTATGGCTACACCTTC	CASLLTGNNYGYTF
TRBV18	.	.	TRBJ2-5	TGTGCCAGCTCACCACAGGGTTTCAGGGAGACCCAGTACTTC	CASSPQGFRETQYF
TRBV6-6	few	TRBD2	TRBJ2-1	TGTGCCAGCAGTTCGTCTAGCGGGGGGGGCGCCGGAGAGCAGTTCTTC	CASSSSSGGGAGEQFF
TRBV25-1	.	.	TRBJ1-3	TGTGCCAGCATGCCCGGGTACGGGAGGAACACCATATATTTT	CASMPGYGRNTIYF
TRBV30	once	.	TRBJ2-3	TGTGCCTGGGGAGTGGGGGTCACAGATACGCAGTATTTT	CAWGVGVTDTQYF
TRBV19	.	TRBD1	TRBJ1-5	TGTGCCACGACCAAGGGACAGGGAAGTGGCAATCAGCCCCAGCATTTT	CATTKGQGSGNQPQHF
TRBV5-1	.	TRBD2	TRBJ2-7	TGCGCCAGCAGCCTAGGAGGGACTAGCCGCTACGAGCAGTACTTC	CASSLGGTSRYEQYF
TRBV7-9	.	.	TRBJ1-4	TGTGCCAGCAGCTTGGGGTTTTTTGAAAAACTGTTTTTT	CASSLGFFEKLFF
TRBV15	.	.	TRBJ2-5	TGTGCCACCAGCCGAGCGTACGGGACCCAAGAGACCCAGTACTTC	CATSRAYGTQETQYF
TRBV7-2	.	TRBD2	TRBJ2-3	TGTGCCAGCAGCTCCCTGCATGGCGGGGGGCCCGCAGATACGCAGTATTTT	CASSSLHGGGPADTQYF
TRBV9	.	.	TRBJ2-5	TGTGCCAGCAGCCTTGGATGGGGGAGCCAAGAGACCCAGTACTTC	CASSLGWGSQETQYF
TRBV2	.	.	TRBJ2-1	TGTGCCAGCAGGAGGGAGGTGGGGAATGAGCAGTTCTTC	CASRREVGNEQFF
TRBV30	.	.	TRBJ2-7	TGTGCCTGGAGTGTACGGGCAGGGGCCTACGAGCAGTACTTC	CAWSVRAGAYEQYF
TRBV29-1	.	.	TRBJ1-1	TGCAGCACTGGGGGGAACACTGAAGCTTTCTTT	CSTGGNTEAFF
TRBV30	.	.	TRBJ2-1	TGTGCCTGGAGTGTATCAGGACGAGGCCAATATGAGCAGTTCTTC	CAWSVSGRGQYEQFF
TRBV19	.	.	TRBJ1-3	TGTGCCAGTAGGGTGGCAGGAAACACCATATATTTT	CASRVAGNTIYF